The 15 T cell receptor beta chains given below trace back to one sample, sequenced in a study of metastatic and nonmetastatic thyroid tumors. Patients had received no treatment of any kind before thyroid surgery. Using MiXCR, TCRdb reanalyzed the PCR reads. The table includes roughly 7,100 clones, over 25% detected once. The specimen sequenced was adjacent normal tissue. All receptors come from a female donor with papillary thyroid cancer or a benign thyroid nodule (not recorded which). Some clones in this sample may be carry-over from other donors' samples.

This clone showed up just a few times. The V call is TRBV10-1, the J call TRBJ2-5; 8 nucleotides match TRBD1. V shed 6 bases, J shed 1 base, and the junction held 4 bases outside the gene matches. CDR3 length: 14 residues. The germline V gene encodes CDR1 WNHNN and CDR2 SYGVQD (reference sequence). DNA of the CDR3: TGCGCCAGCAGCCTAGGACAGGGCCAAGAGACCCAGTACTTC. It yields the protein CASSLGQGQETQYF.

This clone ranks as large. The J gene is TRBJ2-5, the V gene TRBV20-1; 10 bases are a match to TRBD2. CDR1 and CDR2 from the germline V gene are DFQATT and SNEGSKA (reference sequence). The V segment lost 1 base and the J segment 4 bases; nucleotides outside the gene matches: 15. The CDR3 is 18 residues long. The CDR3 DNA is TGCAGTGCTAGAGGCCTTAGGAGCGGGAGGGGATTTGGAGAGACCCAGTACTTC. Encoded protein: CSARGLRSGRGFGETQYF.

This clone was counted at least ten times. V and J are TRBV7-9 and TRBJ1-5; a possible D gene is TRBD1 (6 bases). In germline, CDR1 is SEHNR, CDR2 FQNEAQ (reference sequence). This CDR3 comprises 16 residues. With 5 bases removed from V and 5 bases from J, the gap between germline ends came to 19 bases. DNA for the CDR3: TGTGCCAGCAGCCAGGCAGCCGGGGGCTTCTATCAGCCCCAGCATTTT. Protein sequence: CASSQAAGGFYQPQHF.

In this sample, this clone turned up many times. This chain uses TRBV3-1 with TRBJ1-4; D possibly corresponds to TRBD1 (6 bases). The length of the CDR3 is 18 residues. The germline gives CDR1 LGHDT, CDR2 YNNKEL (reference sequence). Trimming stripped 6 bases from V and 2 bases from J, with 22 bases between. The DNA of the CDR3 is TGTGCCAGCAGGGCGGTCGGCAGGGGCTACCCTACTAATGAAAAACTGTTTTTT. Amino acid sequence: CASRAVGRGYPTNEKLFF.

The chain has TRBV29-1 and TRBJ1-1; D is undetermined. CDR1 is SQVTM, CDR2 ANQGSEA, per germline. This CDR3 is 11 amino acids long. V lost 6 bases to trimming and J lost 1 base, with 6 bases between them. The CDR3 DNA sequence: TGCAGCGTGGAAAAGAACACTGAAGCTTTCTTT. This gives the protein CSVEKNTEAFF. Full variable domain (outside the CDR3, taken from reference TRBV29-1 and TRBJ1-1): SAVISQKPSRDICQRGTSLTIQCQVDSQVTMMFWYRQQPGQSLTLIATANQGSEATYESGFVIDKFPISRPNLTFSTLTVSNMSPEDSSIYLCSVEKNTEAFFGQGTRLTVV.

There are a few counts of this clone. This sequence joins TRBV6-2 or TRBV6-3 and TRBJ1-2; D gene unclear. This CDR3 has 13 residues. Germline-derived CDR1 and CDR2 are MNHEY and SVGEGT. Trimming cost V 2 bases and J 5 bases, with 9 bases left between them. The CDR3, as DNA: TGTGCCAGCAGTTACCGCGGACCGTATGGCTACACCTTC. Protein product: CASSYRGPYGYTF.

This clone appeared a single time. The J gene is TRBJ1-5, the V gene TRBV9, with D maybe TRBD1 (5 bases). Germline CDR1 SGDLS, CDR2 YYNGEE. CDR3 size: 13 residues. The V gene lost 4 bases and the J gene lost 8 bases, with 13 bases spanning the gap. DNA for the CDR3: TGTGCCAGCAGCCGTACTGGGGGTAAGCCCCAGCATTTT. It codes for CASSRTGGKPQHF.

This rearrangement joins TRBV30 to TRBJ1-1; D remains ambiguous. V was clipped by 0 bases and J by 7 bases, with 3 bases between them. CDR1 and CDR2 from the germline V gene are GTSNPN and SVGIG (reference sequence). CDR3 length equals 10 residues. CDR3 DNA: TGTGCCTGGAGTGTGAATGAAGCTTTCTTT. It codes for CAWSVNEAFF. Together with reference TRBV30 and TRBJ1-1, the CDR3 gives the full variable domain: SQTIHQWPATLVQPVGSPLSLECTVEGTSNPNLYWYRQAAGRGLQLLFYSVGIGQISSEVPQNLSASRPQDRQFILSSKKLLLSDSGFYLCAWSVNEAFFGQGTRLTVV.

This clone has a count of ten or more. The chain employs TRBV20-1 and TRBJ2-3; possible D gene TRBD1, 6 bases. Per the germline V gene, CDR1 is DFQATT and CDR2 is SNEGSKA (reference sequence). Trimming shortened V by 3 bases and J by 2 bases, and 15 bases separated the two germline ends. This CDR3 has 15 amino acids. Here the CDR3 reads CSASKSQGNTDTQYF. CDR3 nucleotide sequence: TGCAGTGCTAGTAAGTCGCAGGGGAACACAGATACGCAGTATTTT.

Of note for this clone: A read error may account for a junction end that differs from germline. The chain uses TRBV6-9 and TRBJ1-1; TRBD1 is a possible D gene (5 bases). The germline CDR1 and CDR2 sequences are MNHGY and SVAAGI. The CDR3 length is 15 residues. CDR3 DNA: TGTGCCAGCATTTACCAGGGCGACGCCAGCACTGAAGCTATATTT. This gives the protein CASIYQGDASTEAIF.

The chain links TRBV6-2 or TRBV6-3 to TRBJ1-5, with TRBD1 identical over 10 bases. V lost 2 bases, J lost 2 bases, and 12 bases stayed unmatched. This CDR3 region has 19 residues. Germline CDR1 and CDR2: MNHEY and SVGEGT. This CDR3 reads CASSYTRTGGETGNQPQHF. CDR3 nucleotide sequence: TGTGCCAGCAGTTACACTCGGACAGGGGGGGAGACGGGCAATCAGCCCCAGCATTTT.

This clone was seen at least ten times. The V gene is TRBV30, the J gene TRBJ2-3; no clear D. The CDR3 totals 14 residues. Germline values: CDR1 GTSNPN, CDR2 SVGIG (reference sequence). Trimming stripped 2 bases from V and 6 bases from J, with 15 bases between. As DNA, the CDR3 is TGTGCCTGGAGTCCCGACCCATCGTCGGATACGCAGTATTTT. Translating gives CAWSPDPSSDTQYF. The complete variable domain, with remaining parts taken from reference TRBV30 and TRBJ2-3, reads SQTIHQWPATLVQPVGSPLSLECTVEGTSNPNLYWYRQAAGRGLQLLFYSVGIGQISSEVPQNLSASRPQDRQFILSSKKLLLSDSGFYLCAWSPDPSSDTQYFGPGTRLTVL.

The chain recombines TRBV20-1 with TRBJ1-3; no firm D call. V shed 4 bases and J shed 1 base, with 5 bases lying between them. This CDR3 is built from 12 residues. CDR1 is DFQATT, CDR2 SNEGSKA, per germline (reference sequence). CDR3 amino acids: CSATYSGNTIYF. In DNA form, the CDR3 reads TGCAGTGCTACTTATTCTGGAAACACCATATATTTT.

This clone is judged medium-sized. V is TRBV2 and J is TRBJ1-3; TRBD1 aligns across 9 bases. The V gene end was trimmed by 5 bases and the J gene end by 7 bases; junction bases not matched to a gene: 3. Germline V gives CDR1 SNHLY, CDR2 FYNNEI. CDR3 length: 13 amino acids. The chain's CDR3 is CASSRDRENTIYF. CDR3 bases: TGTGCCAGCAGTCGGGACAGGGAGAACACCATATATTTT.

Judged by abundance, this clone is medium-sized. The CDR3 DNA sequence: TGCGCCAGCAGTGAACCGGGTACCTTGCCTCAGCCCCAGCATTTT. Translated: CASSEPGTLPQPQHF. The rearrangement links TRBV10-2 to TRBJ1-5; D is uncertain. Per the germline V gene, CDR1 is WSHSY and CDR2 is SAAADI. Trimming stripped 3 bases from V and 6 bases from J, with 15 bases between. This CDR3 has 15 amino acids.